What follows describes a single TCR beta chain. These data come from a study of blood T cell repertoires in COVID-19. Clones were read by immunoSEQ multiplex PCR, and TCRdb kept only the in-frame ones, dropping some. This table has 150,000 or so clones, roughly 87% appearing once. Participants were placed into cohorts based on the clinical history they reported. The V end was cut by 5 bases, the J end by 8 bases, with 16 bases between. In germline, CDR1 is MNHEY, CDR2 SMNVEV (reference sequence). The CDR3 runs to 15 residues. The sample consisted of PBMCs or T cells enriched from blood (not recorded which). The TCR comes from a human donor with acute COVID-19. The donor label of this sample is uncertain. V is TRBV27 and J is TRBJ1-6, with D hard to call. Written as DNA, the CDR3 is TGTGCCAGCAGTCCTGTTTCCGTTGGGCATTCACCCCTCCACTTT. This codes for CASSPVSVGHSPLHF.